The present entry profiles one TCR beta chain with its context. The length of the CDR3 is 13 residues. Trimming took off 0 bases at V and 4 bases at J, with 6 bases between the two ends. TCRdb ran MiXCR on the RACE reads and lists one entry per CDR3 protein. The sample shows about 74,000 distinct CDR3 sequences, approximately 29% of them seen only once. This specimen belongs to a study of human T cells and chemical hapten exposure. Time point defined: patch test 1, 2 weeks after DPC sensitization. As for treatment: therapeutic diphenylcyclopropenone sensitization with weekly scalp DPC. The source of this sequence is a man in his forties with alopecia areata. Some clones in this sample may be carry-over from other donors' samples. The V and J genes are TRBV12-3 or TRBV12-4 and TRBJ2-5, with a possible D match to TRBD2 (6 bases). The sequences come from whole blood, collected in connection with sensitization to the hapten diphenylcyclopropenone (DPC). The CDR3 loop is CASSLAGGETQYF. The CDR3 DNA reads TGTGCCAGCAGTTTAGCGGGAGGAGAGACCCAGTACTTC.